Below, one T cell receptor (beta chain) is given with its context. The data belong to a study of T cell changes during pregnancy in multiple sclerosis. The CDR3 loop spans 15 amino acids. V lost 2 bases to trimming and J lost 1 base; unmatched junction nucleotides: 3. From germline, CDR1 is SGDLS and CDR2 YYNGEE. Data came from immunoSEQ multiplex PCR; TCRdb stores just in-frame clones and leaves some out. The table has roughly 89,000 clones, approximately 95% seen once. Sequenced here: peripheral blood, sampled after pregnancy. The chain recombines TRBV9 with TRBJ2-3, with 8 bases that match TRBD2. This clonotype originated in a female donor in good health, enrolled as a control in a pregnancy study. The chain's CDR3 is CASSVSGRGTDTQYF. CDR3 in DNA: TGTGCCAGCAGCGTGAGCGGGAGAGGCACAGATACGCAGTATTTT.